The following is a TCR beta chain sequence with its context. The target antigen is unknown. Germline V gene sequence: CDR1 MRHNA, CDR2 SNTAGT. V dropped 5 bases and J dropped 2 bases, with 8 bases sitting between them. CDR3 length: 13 amino acids. In the PCR, 60 Vbeta and 13 Jbeta primers were used. The table came from immunoSEQ multiplex PCR; TCRdb's copy has only in-frame clones and leaves some out. The table has 100,000 or so clones, approximately 70% seen once; the top ten hold roughly 3.2%. This sample was included in a study of cytomegalovirus exposure and HLA in healthy donors. Study-level points and caveats: One variant, a missense change in DCLRE1C, was linked in a later analysis to TCR beta V- and J-gene trimming.

Sequencing was done on a sample of PBMCs. This rearrangement joins TRBV6-4 to TRBJ2-3; D gene ambiguous. The TCR sequence derives from a young man in good health and CMV-seronegative. The CDR3 loop reads CASSMGHTDTQYF. The DNA for the CDR3 is TGTGCCAGCAGTATGGGCCACACAGATACGCAGTATTTT.